This T cell receptor (beta chain) stems from a study of shared clonotypes between healthy human individuals. General study results and limits: Clonotypes shared by all four sorted-subset donors had higher generation probabilities than non-shared clonotypes.

With respect to this clone: Its antigen is as yet unknown.

Negatively enriched CD4+ T cells were divided by CD45RA into naive and memory. The V gene's germline CDR1 is SGHDT and CDR2 YYEEEE. This CDR3 has 13 amino acids. The V and J ends lost 7 bases and 5 bases respectively, with 10 bases between them. Deep was the level used in running the assay. The repertoire was sequenced with immunoSEQ multiplex PCR; TCRdb's copy has only in-frame clones and lacks some. Among some 500,000 clones listed, 95% to 97% were seen once. This sequence was found in a woman in her twenties or thirties in good health. The sequencing input was naive CD4+ T cells sorted from blood. As to subset: CD45RA+ positively selected. The gene calls are TRBV5-6 and TRBJ1-6; D might be TRBD1 (6 bases). The CDR3: CASRNRDNSPLHF. The CDR3 nucleotides are TGTGCCAGCCGCAACAGGGATAATTCACCCCTCCACTTT.